The source of this T cell receptor beta chain is a study of CD8+ T cells in alopecia areata. General study findings and limits: TCRs were shared less clearly across patients than in mice, possibly for HLA-related reasons. The treated group had a single nonresponder, limiting CD8+ expansion-response conclusions.

As to this clone: Its antigen is unknown. One junction end disagrees with the germline gene, perhaps due to a read error.

Investigators isolated RNA and reverse transcribed it into cDNA to act as the sequencing template. Clones were sequenced by immunoSEQ multiplex PCR, and TCRdb holds only the in-frame ones, with some missing. This table holds fewer than 200,000 clones, 50% to 75% found once. Noted treatment: oral pan-JAK inhibitor, 5-10 mg twice daily. This CDR3 comprises 16 residues. CDR1 is MNHNY and CDR2 is SVGAGI in the germline V gene (reference sequence). The input for sequencing was CD4+ T cells sorted from blood, taken between weeks 55 and 70, from a patient treated with tofacitinib. The J gene is TRBJ1-5, the V gene TRBV6-6; the match to TRBD1 covers 10 bases. The receptor's source is a human donor with alopecia areata. The CDR3 loop reads CASSYSTGGRGQAQHF. DNA of the CDR3: TGTGCCAGCAGTTACTCGACAGGGGGCCGGGGTCAGGCCCAGCATTTT.